This record looks at one T cell receptor (beta chain) sequence and its context. The antigen it recognizes is unknown. Base quality data are lacking; no much larger clone is found one base away. PBMCs were isolated by Ficoll-Paque density gradient centrifugation. The CDR3 holds 16 amino acids from the cysteine to the phenylalanine. Here the CDR3 DNA is all that survives: 48 bases in frame from base 1. After removal of 2 bases from V and 0 bases from J, the junction retains 3 bases not matched to a gene. Reading the germline V gene (reference sequence) gives CDR1 SGHNT and CDR2 YYREEE. This record belongs to a study of T-cell memory formation after mild COVID-19 (dated by TCRdb to 2020 to 2023). A note on the overall study: TCR sequence clusters from the two donors were found to be largely donor specific. In two donors, T-cell clones that expanded and contracted after mild COVID-19 were followed by sequencing TCRalpha and TCRbeta repertoires longitudinally. The cohort comprised two young, previously healthy adult volunteers, one female and one male. Results and caveats for the whole study, not just this receptor: Only two mild cases were covered in the study, and larger cohorts including severe cases with pre-infection samples were considered necessary. Contracting CD4+ clones turned up mainly in the CM and EM memory subsets, whereas EMRA was where CD8+ clones were enriched. Some responding clones were detected in pre-infection memory, which suggested that pre-existing cross-reactive memory T cells had joined the SARS-CoV-2 response. Clones contracting from day 15 to 85 had balanced CD4/CD8 phenotypes, while a second wave expanding from day 15 to 37 was biased towards CD4+. SARS-CoV-2 specificity was not confirmed for the second-wave clones peaking on day 37.

Sequencing took place on an Illumina NovaSeq 6000. TCRalpha and TCRbeta cDNA libraries were built by 5'RACE with constant-segment primers, adding sample barcodes and unique molecular identifiers. Trizol reagent was used to extract RNA from every sample. Library amplification was performed in two PCR steps, and a second sample barcode and Illumina TruSeq adapters were introduced in the second step. Libraries were sequenced on an Illumina NovaSeq with 2 x 150 bp paired-end reads. On the study's bioinformatics: The reads were demultiplexed and collapsed into UMI-guided consensus sequences using migec v1.2.7. Using mixcr v2.1.11, UMI consensuses were aligned to TRA and TRB V and J templates and then assembled into clonotypes. A clonotype was counted as expanded or contracted only if both edgeR and NoisET called the change significant, with noise models trained on biological replicates. For edgeR calls, a false discovery rate-adjusted p below 0.01 and a log2 fold-change threshold of 1 were applied. PCA with hierarchical clustering of max-normalized trajectories of the 1000 most abundant clonotypes was used as exploratory dynamics analysis. Each responding clone was given a CD4 or CD8 phenotype based on the CD4+ and CD8+ repertoires, which had been sequenced separately. TCRdb reworked the public reads: Q25 trimming with fastp, MiXCR clone assembly, productive beta chains retained. Entries are consolidated by CDR3 protein sequence, retaining the most common genes and DNA. The V and J calls and clone size come from TCRdb's table, not from the authors' own analysis. The sample table shows around 300,000 distinct CDR3 sequences, and roughly 13% are seen once. About 20% of the sample comes from the top ten.

This sequence uses TRBV5-4 and TRBJ2-3; a stretch of 10 junction bases matches TRBD2. The receptor comes from a man younger than 35 who had mild COVID-19 (a few samples of this study predate the infection). The sample titles of this study are shuffled in the database, so cell type and time point are left out; the donor was told from shared clones. The sequencing input was PBMCs or a T cell subset sorted from them (not recorded which). The CDR3 protein sequence reads: CASSLKRGGSTDTQYF. The DNA sequence follows: TGTGCCAGCAGCTTAAAGCGGGGGGGTAGCACAGATACGCAGTATTTT.